A selection of T cell receptor beta chains follows, all from one sample in a study of PD-1 blockade in classical Hodgkin lymphoma. Profiling relied on immunoSEQ multiplex PCR, and the TCRdb table lists in-frame clones only, not all of them. The sample records about 39,000 clones, roughly 90% being singletons. Source: peripheral blood mononuclear cells (PBMCs), taken at baseline. These receptor sequences come from a human donor with classical Hodgkin lymphoma. CDR3s include the opening cysteine and the closing phenylalanine or tryptophan. D genes are given only for firm matches. Clone sizes are given selectively: once, few, many, or a class where the clone is expanded.

abundance: NA; d_gene: NA; j_gene: TRBJ2-5; v_gene: TRBV7-9; CDR3nt: TGTGCCAGCAGCCCCGGGGGGACCCAGTACTTC; CDR3aa: CASSPGGTQYF
abundance: few; d_gene: NA; j_gene: TRBJ2-7; v_gene: TRBV6-1; CDR3nt: TGTGCCAGCAGTGAATCCGCGGGCTACGAGCAGTACTTC; CDR3aa: CASSESAGYEQYF
abundance: NA; d_gene: TRBD2; j_gene: TRBJ2-7; v_gene: TRBV28; CDR3nt: TGTGCCAGCACACGGTTAGCGGGAGGGCCGTTGGAGCAGTACTTC; CDR3aa: CASTRLAGGPLEQYF
abundance: NA; d_gene: NA; j_gene: TRBJ2-7; v_gene: TRBV7-9; CDR3nt: TGTGCCAGCAGCTTATACGGGAAACACTACGAGCAGTACTTC; CDR3aa: CASSLYGKHYEQYF
abundance: few; d_gene: NA; j_gene: TRBJ2-2; v_gene: TRBV5-1; CDR3nt: TGCGCCAGCAGCTTGGGAGGAGGGATTCATGCGAACACCGGGGAGCTGTTTTTT; CDR3aa: CASSLGGGIHANTGELFF
abundance: NA; d_gene: NA; j_gene: TRBJ2-3; v_gene: TRBV6-1; CDR3nt: TGTGCCAGCAGTACCAATCCAGGGACAGATACGCAGTATTTT; CDR3aa: CASSTNPGTDTQYF
abundance: few; d_gene: TRBD1; j_gene: TRBJ1-5; v_gene: TRBV28; CDR3nt: TGTGCCAGCAGTTTCGGACAGGGCTGGCAGCCCCAGCATTTT; CDR3aa: CASSFGQGWQPQHF
abundance: NA; d_gene: TRBD2; j_gene: TRBJ2-1; v_gene: TRBV25-1; CDR3nt: TGTGCCAGCTCGCGGGAGGGCCCGTGGAATGAGCAGTTCTTC; CDR3aa: CASSREGPWNEQFF
abundance: once; d_gene: NA; j_gene: TRBJ2-1; v_gene: TRBV5-6; CDR3nt: TGTGCCAGCAGTTCCCCGGCTAGAGGCAATGAGCAGTTCTTC; CDR3aa: CASSSPARGNEQFF
abundance: NA; d_gene: NA; j_gene: TRBJ2-5; v_gene: TRBV15; CDR3nt: TGTGCCACCAGCGGGACCCTGTTGCGAGAGACCCAGTACTTC; CDR3aa: CATSGTLLRETQYF
abundance: NA; d_gene: TRBD1; j_gene: TRBJ1-2; v_gene: TRBV28; CDR3nt: TGTGCCAGCAGGAGTCGGGGACAGAGATATGGCTACACCTTC; CDR3aa: CASRSRGQRYGYTF
abundance: NA; d_gene: NA; j_gene: TRBJ1-2; v_gene: TRBV28; CDR3nt: TGTGCCAGCAGTTTTTCAGGTTCTAACTATGGCTACACCTTC; CDR3aa: CASSFSGSNYGYTF
abundance: NA; d_gene: NA; j_gene: TRBJ1-4; v_gene: TRBV10-3; CDR3nt: TGTGCCATCACTCCAGACCCACGGGAAAAACTGTTTTTT; CDR3aa: CAITPDPREKLFF
abundance: NA; d_gene: NA; j_gene: TRBJ2-1; v_gene: TRBV6-6; CDR3nt: TGTGCCAGCAGTTACGCGGGTGACTACAATGAGCAGTTCTTC; CDR3aa: CASSYAGDYNEQFF
abundance: NA; d_gene: NA; j_gene: TRBJ2-1; v_gene: TRBV2; CDR3nt: TGTGCCAGCAGTGATTCCACTCTGAGCTCCTACAATGAGCAGTTCTTC; CDR3aa: CASSDSTLSSYNEQFF
abundance: NA; d_gene: TRBD1; j_gene: TRBJ2-2; v_gene: TRBV4-3; CDR3nt: TGCGCCAGCAGCCCAAACCCCCCAGGGGGCGCTCTCGGGGAGCTGTTTTTT; CDR3aa: CASSPNPPGGALGELFF
abundance: NA; d_gene: NA; j_gene: TRBJ1-1; v_gene: TRBV7-9; CDR3nt: TGTGCCAGCAGCCCGGTGATAGGCACTGAAGCTTTCTTT; CDR3aa: CASSPVIGTEAFF
abundance: NA; d_gene: NA; j_gene: TRBJ2-1; v_gene: TRBV27; CDR3nt: TGTGCCAGCAGTTTTCATAGCAGGGGGGGGTACAATGAGCAGTTCTTC; CDR3aa: CASSFHSRGGYNEQFF
abundance: NA; d_gene: NA; j_gene: TRBJ2-5; v_gene: TRBV27; CDR3nt: TGTGCCAGCAGTTTATCGCTGGCAGCCCAAGAGACCCAGTACTTC; CDR3aa: CASSLSLAAQETQYF
abundance: NA; d_gene: NA; j_gene: TRBJ2-7; v_gene: TRBV29-1; CDR3nt: TGCAGCGTTTCCACAGGGCTCGAGCAGTACTTC; CDR3aa: CSVSTGLEQYF
abundance: once; d_gene: TRBD1; j_gene: TRBJ2-7; v_gene: TRBV4-2; CDR3nt: TGTGCCAGCAGCCAGAGGACAGGGGCCTACGAGCAGTACTTC; CDR3aa: CASSQRTGAYEQYF
abundance: once; d_gene: TRBD1; j_gene: TRBJ2-5; v_gene: TRBV11-2; CDR3nt: TGTGCCAGCAGCTTGGGGACAGGGGGAGAGACCCAGTACTTC; CDR3aa: CASSLGTGGETQYF
abundance: NA; d_gene: TRBD2; j_gene: TRBJ2-1; v_gene: TRBV4-1; CDR3nt: TGCGCCAGCAGCCACCCAACTAGCGGGAGTAGCTATGAGCAGTTCTTC; CDR3aa: CASSHPTSGSSYEQFF
abundance: once; d_gene: NA; j_gene: TRBJ1-6; v_gene: TRBV4-1; CDR3nt: TGCGCCAGCAGCCCCCCAAAGGGTTTTTCGGATAATTCACCCCTCCACTTT; CDR3aa: CASSPPKGFSDNSPLHF
abundance: NA; d_gene: NA; j_gene: TRBJ2-1; v_gene: TRBV29-1; CDR3nt: TGCAGCGTTGAAAGGCGGGCCCTCAGGAATGAGCAGTTCTTC; CDR3aa: CSVERRALRNEQFF
abundance: NA; d_gene: NA; j_gene: TRBJ1-4; v_gene: TRBV20-1; CDR3nt: TGCAGTGCTAGCAGAAATGAAAAACTGTTTTTT; CDR3aa: CSASRNEKLFF